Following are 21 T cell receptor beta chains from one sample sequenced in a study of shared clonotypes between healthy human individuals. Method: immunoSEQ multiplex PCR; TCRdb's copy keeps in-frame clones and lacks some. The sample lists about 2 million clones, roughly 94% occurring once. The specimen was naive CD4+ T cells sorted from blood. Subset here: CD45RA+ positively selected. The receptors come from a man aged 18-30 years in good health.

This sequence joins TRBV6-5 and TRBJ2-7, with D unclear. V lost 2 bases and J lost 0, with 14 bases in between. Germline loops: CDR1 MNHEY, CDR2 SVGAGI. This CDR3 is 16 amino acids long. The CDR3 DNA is TGTGCCAGCAGTTACCGTGGCTCCCGGAGCTCCTACGAGCAGTACTTC. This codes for CASSYRGSRSSYEQYF.

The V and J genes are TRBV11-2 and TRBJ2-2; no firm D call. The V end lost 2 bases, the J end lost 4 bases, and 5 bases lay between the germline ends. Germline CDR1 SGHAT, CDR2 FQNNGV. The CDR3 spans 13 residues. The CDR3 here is CASSLITTGELFF. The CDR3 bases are TGTGCCAGCAGCTTAATAACCACCGGGGAGCTGTTTTTT.

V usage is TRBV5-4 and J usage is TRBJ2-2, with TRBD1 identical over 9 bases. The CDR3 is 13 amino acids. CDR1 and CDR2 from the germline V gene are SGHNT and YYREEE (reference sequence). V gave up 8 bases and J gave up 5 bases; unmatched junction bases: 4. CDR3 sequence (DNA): TGTGCCAGTAACAGGGGGCAGACCGGGGAGCTGTTTTTT. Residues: CASNRGQTGELFF.

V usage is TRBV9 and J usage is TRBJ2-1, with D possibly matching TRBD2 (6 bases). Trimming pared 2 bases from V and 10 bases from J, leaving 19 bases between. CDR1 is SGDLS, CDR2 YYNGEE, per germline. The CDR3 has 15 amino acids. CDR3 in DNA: TGTGCCAGCAGCGTGAGTAGCGGACCGATAAAGGAGCAGTTCTTC. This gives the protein CASSVSSGPIKEQFF.

The CDR3: CASSFADASYEQYF. The CDR3 coding sequence is TGTGCCAGCAGCTTCGCGGACGCATCCTACGAGCAGTACTTC. The chain combines TRBV5-6 with TRBJ2-7, with D hard to call. The germline gives CDR1 SGHDT, CDR2 YYEEEE. V dropped 2 bases and J dropped 1 base, with 10 bases sitting between them. The CDR3 is made up of 14 amino acids.

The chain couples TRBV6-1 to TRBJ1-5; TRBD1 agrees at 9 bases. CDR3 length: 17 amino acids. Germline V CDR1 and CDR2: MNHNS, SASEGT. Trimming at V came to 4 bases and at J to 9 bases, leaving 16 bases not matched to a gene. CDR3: CASSADRGARGVRPQHF. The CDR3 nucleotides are TGTGCCAGCAGTGCGGACAGGGGCGCTAGGGGCGTGCGGCCCCAGCATTTT.

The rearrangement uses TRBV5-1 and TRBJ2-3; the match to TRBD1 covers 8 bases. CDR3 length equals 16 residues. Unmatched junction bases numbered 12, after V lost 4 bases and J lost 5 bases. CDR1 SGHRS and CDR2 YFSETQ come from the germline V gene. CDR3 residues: CASSRGQVVGQDTQYF. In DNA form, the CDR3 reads TGCGCCAGCAGCCGGGGACAGGTAGTAGGCCAAGATACGCAGTATTTT.

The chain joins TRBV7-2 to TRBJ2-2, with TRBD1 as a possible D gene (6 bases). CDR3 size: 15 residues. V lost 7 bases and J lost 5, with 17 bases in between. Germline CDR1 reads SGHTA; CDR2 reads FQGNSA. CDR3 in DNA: TGTGCCAGCAACCAACAGGGTTGGGGGACCGGGGAGCTGTTTTTT. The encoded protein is CASNQQGWGTGELFF.

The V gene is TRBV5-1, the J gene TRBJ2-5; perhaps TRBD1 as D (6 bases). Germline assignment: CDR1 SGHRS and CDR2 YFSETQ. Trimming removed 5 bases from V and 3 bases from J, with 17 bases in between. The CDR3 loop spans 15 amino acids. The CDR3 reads CASSPGQRREETQYF. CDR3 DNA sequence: TGCGCCAGCAGTCCAGGACAGAGGCGGGAAGAGACCCAGTACTTC.

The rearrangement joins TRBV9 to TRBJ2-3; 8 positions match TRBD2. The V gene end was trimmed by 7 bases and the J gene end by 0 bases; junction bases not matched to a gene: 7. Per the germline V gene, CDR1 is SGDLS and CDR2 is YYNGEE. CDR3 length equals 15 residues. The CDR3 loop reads CASDGGGRSTDTQYF. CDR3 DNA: TGTGCCAGCGACGGCGGGGGGAGGAGCACAGATACGCAGTATTTT.

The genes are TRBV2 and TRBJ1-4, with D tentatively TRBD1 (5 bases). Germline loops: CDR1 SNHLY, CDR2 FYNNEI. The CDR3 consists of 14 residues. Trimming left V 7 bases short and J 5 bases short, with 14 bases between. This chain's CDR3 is CASIERQPNEKLFF. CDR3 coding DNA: TGTGCCAGCATCGAGCGACAGCCAAATGAAAAACTGTTTTTT.

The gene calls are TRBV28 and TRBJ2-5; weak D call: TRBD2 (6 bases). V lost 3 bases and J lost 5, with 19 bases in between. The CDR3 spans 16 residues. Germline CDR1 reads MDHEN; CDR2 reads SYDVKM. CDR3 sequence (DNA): TGTGCCAGCAGTTTGGTCCCGGCGGGGCCCCGGGAGACCCAGTACTTC. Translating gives CASSLVPAGPRETQYF.

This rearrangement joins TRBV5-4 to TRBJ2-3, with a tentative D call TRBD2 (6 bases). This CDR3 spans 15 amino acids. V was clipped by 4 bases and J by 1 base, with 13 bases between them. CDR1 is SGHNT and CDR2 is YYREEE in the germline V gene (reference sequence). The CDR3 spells CASSPLGGRTDTQYF. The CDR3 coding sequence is TGTGCCAGCAGCCCCCTGGGGGGTCGCACAGATACGCAGTATTTT.

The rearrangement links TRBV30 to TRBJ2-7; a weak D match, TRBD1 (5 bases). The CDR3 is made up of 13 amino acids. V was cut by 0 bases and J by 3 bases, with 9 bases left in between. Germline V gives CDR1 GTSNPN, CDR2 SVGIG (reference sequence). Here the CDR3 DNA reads TGTGCCTGGAGTGTACAGCAGGGCTACGAGCAGTACTTC. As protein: CAWSVQQGYEQYF. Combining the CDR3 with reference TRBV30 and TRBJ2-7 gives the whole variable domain SQTIHQWPATLVQPVGSPLSLECTVEGTSNPNLYWYRQAAGRGLQLLFYSVGIGQISSEVPQNLSASRPQDRQFILSSKKLLLSDSGFYLCAWSVQQGYEQYFGPGTRLTVT.

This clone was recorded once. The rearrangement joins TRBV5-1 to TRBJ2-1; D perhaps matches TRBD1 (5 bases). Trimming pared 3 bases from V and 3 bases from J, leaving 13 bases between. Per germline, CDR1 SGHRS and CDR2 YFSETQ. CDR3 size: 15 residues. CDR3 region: CASSSPRVGYNEQFF. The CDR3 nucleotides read TGCGCCAGCAGCTCCCCCAGGGTTGGCTACAATGAGCAGTTCTTC.

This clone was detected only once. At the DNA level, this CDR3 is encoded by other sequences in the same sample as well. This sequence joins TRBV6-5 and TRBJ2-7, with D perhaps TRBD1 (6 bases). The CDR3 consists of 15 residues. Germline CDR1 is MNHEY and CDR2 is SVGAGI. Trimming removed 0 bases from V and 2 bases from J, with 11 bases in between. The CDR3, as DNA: TGTGCCAGCAGTTACTCCGGGACACCAACCTACGAGCAGTACTTC. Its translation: CASSYSGTPTYEQYF.

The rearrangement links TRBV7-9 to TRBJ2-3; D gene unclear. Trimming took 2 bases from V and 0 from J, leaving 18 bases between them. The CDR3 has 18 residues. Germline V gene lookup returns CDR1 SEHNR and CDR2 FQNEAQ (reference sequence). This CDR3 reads CASSLNLPLNPSTDTQYF. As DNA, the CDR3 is TGTGCCAGCAGCTTAAACCTCCCCCTTAATCCTAGCACAGATACGCAGTATTTT.

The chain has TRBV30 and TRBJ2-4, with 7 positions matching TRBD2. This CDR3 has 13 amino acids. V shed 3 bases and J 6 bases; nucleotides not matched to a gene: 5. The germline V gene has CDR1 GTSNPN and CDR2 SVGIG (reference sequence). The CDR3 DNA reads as TGTGCCTGGAGCGCATTAGCGGGAAACATTCAGTACTTC. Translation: CAWSALAGNIQYF.

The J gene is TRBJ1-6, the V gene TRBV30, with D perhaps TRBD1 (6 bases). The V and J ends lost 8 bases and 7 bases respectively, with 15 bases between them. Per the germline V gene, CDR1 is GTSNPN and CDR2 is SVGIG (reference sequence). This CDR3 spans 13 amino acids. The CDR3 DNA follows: TGTGCCGGAGGGGGGACCCACAATTCACCCCTCCACTTT. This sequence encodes CAGGGTHNSPLHF.

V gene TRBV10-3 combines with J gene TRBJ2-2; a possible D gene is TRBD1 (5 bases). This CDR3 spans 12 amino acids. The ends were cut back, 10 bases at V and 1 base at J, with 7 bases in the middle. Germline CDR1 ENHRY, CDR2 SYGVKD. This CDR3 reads CATTGNTGELFF. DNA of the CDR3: TGTGCCACTACAGGGAACACCGGGGAGCTGTTTTTT.

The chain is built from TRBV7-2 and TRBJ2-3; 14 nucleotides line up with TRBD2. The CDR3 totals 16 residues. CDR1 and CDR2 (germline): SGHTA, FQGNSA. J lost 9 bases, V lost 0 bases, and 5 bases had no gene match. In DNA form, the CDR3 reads TGTGCCAGCAGCTTAGCGGGGACTAGCGGGAGTGGGACGCAGTATTTT. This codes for CASSLAGTSGSGTQYF.